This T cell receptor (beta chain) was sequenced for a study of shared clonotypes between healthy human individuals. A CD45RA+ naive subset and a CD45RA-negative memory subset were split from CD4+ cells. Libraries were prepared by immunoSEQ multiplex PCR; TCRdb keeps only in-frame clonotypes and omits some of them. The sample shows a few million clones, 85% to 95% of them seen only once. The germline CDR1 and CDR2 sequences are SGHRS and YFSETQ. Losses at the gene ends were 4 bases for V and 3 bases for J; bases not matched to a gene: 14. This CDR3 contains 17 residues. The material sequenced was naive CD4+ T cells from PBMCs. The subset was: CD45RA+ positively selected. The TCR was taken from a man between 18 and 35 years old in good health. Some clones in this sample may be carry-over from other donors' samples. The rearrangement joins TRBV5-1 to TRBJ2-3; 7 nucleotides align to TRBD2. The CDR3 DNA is TGCGCCAGCAGCCCGAGGGACCTAGCGGCCCTTACAGATACGCAGTATTTT. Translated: CASSPRDLAALTDTQYF.